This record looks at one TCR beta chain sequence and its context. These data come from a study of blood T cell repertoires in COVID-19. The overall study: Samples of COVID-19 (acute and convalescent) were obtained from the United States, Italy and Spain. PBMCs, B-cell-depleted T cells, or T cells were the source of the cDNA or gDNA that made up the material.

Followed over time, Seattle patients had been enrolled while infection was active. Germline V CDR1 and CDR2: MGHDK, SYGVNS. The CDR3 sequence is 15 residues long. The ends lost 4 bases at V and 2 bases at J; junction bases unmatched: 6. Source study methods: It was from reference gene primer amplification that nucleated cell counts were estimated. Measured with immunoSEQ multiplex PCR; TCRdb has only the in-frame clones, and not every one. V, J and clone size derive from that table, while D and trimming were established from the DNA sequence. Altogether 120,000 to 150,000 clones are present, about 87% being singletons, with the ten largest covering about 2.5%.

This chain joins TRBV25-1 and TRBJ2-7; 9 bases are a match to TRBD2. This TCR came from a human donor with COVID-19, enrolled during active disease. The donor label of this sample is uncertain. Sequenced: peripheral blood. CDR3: CASSAGGLAPYEQYF. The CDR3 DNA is TGTGCCAGCAGTGCCGGGGGACTAGCCCCCTACGAGCAGTACTTC.